This T cell receptor (beta chain) stems from a study of blood T cell repertoires in COVID-19. The CDR3 is made up of 13 amino acids. V was shortened by 2 bases and J by 7 bases, with 12 bases between the two germline ends. Germline V gene sequence: CDR1 SGHAT, CDR2 FQNNGV. The assay was immunoSEQ multiplex PCR, and TCRdb's table has in-frame clones only and misses some. The sample lists roughly 500,000 clones, 75% to 90% occurring once. This chain connects TRBV11-2 to TRBJ2-7; maybe TRBD1 (6 bases). Sequenced material: peripheral blood. The TCR comes from a human donor in a cohort sampled during active COVID-19. CDR3 coding DNA: TGTGCCAGCAGCTTATCAGGGGTGGGGGAGCAGTACTTC. Protein sequence: CASSLSGVGEQYF.